This note documents a single T cell receptor (beta chain) sequence. The antigen is not known. The data belong to a study of shared clonotypes between healthy human individuals. For the study at large: Participating donors consisted of a couple of women and a few men aged 18 to 49. Study observations and caveats: Having only a few donors restricted how much genetic and exposure-history diversity was captured. A handful of donors showed sharing of around 5.3% of naive CD4 clonotypes.

Once extracted for a subset, genomic DNA was divided evenly among several immunoSEQ plates. Sequenced by immunoSEQ multiplex PCR; TCRdb stores in-frame clones only, minus some. The sample shows 70,000 to 95,000 clones, about 65% of them seen only once. V was trimmed by 2 bases and J by 9 bases, leaving 15 bases between them. Germline CDR1 is SGHNT and CDR2 is YYREEE (reference sequence). The CDR3 totals 14 residues. This chain connects TRBV5-4 to TRBJ2-1; D is undetermined. Material: memory CD8+ T cells sorted from blood. Described subset: CD45RO+ cells pooled with CCR7-negative TemRA cells. This clonotype was obtained from a man aged 25-45 years in good health. The CDR3 coding sequence is TGTGCCAGCAGCTTAAGCCTCATCCCCACTGAGCAGTTCTTC. Encoded protein: CASSLSLIPTEQFF.